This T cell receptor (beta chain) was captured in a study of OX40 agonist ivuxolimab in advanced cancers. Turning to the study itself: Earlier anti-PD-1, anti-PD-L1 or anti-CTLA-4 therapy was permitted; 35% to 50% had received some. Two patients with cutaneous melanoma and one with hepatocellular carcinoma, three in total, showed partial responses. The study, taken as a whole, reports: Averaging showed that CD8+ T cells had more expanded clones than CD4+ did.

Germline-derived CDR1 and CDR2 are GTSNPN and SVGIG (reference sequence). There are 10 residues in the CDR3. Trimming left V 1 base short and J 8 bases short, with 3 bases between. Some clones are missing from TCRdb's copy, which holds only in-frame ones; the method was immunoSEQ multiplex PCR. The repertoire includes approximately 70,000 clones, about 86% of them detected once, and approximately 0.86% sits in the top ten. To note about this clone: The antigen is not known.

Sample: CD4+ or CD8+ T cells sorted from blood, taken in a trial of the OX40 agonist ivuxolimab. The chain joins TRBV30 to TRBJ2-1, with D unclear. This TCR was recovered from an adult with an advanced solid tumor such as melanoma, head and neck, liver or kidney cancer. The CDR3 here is CAWSGHEQFF. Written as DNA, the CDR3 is TGTGCCTGGAGTGGGCATGAGCAGTTCTTC.